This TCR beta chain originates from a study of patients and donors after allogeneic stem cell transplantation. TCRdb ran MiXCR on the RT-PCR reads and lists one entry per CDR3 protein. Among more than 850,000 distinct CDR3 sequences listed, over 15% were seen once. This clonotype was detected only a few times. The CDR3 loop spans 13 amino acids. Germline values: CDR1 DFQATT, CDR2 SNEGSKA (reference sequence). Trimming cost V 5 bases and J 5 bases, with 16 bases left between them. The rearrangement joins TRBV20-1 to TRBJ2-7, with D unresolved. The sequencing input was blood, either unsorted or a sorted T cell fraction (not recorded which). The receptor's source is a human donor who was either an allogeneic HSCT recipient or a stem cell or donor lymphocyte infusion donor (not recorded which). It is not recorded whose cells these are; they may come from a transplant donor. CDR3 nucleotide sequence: TGCAGTGCTGCCCAACCTTGGGGTAACGAGCAGTACTTC. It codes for CSAAQPWGNEQYF.